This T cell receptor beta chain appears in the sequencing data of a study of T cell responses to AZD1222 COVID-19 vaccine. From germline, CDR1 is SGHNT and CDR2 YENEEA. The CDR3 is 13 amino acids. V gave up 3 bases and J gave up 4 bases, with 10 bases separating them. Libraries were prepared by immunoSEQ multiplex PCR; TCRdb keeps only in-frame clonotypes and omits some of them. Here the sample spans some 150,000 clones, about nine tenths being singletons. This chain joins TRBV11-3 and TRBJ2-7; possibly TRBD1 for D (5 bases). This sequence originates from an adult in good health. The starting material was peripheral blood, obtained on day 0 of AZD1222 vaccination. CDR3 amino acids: CASSFRGEYEQYF. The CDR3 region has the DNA TGTGCCAGCAGCTTTAGGGGCGAGTACGAGCAGTACTTC.